The present TCR beta chain was sequenced within a study of T cell repertoires in cytomegalovirus infection. Study-level findings and limits: In two of eight donors, the top clonotype was HLA-C-restricted CMV-specific.

This CDR3 has 13 residues. Germline assignment: CDR1 MNHNS and CDR2 SASEGT. The V gene lost 5 bases and the J gene lost 5 bases, with 7 bases spanning the gap. In the case of this clonotype: Its antigen is still unknown.

TCRdb reprocessed the reads with MiXCR, giving one entry per CDR3 protein. The table shows around 430,000 distinct CDR3 sequences, with roughly 42% occurring only once. The chain joins TRBV6-1 to TRBJ2-6, with no clear D. The input for sequencing was cultured PBMCs, taken from culture after CMV antigen stimulation. This sequence was found in a human donor in good health (CMV status not recorded). Some clones in this sample may be carry-over from other donors' samples. CDR3 amino acids: CASSWRWANVLTF. The CDR3 DNA follows: TGTGCCAGCAGTTGGCGCTGGGCCAACGTCCTGACTTTC.